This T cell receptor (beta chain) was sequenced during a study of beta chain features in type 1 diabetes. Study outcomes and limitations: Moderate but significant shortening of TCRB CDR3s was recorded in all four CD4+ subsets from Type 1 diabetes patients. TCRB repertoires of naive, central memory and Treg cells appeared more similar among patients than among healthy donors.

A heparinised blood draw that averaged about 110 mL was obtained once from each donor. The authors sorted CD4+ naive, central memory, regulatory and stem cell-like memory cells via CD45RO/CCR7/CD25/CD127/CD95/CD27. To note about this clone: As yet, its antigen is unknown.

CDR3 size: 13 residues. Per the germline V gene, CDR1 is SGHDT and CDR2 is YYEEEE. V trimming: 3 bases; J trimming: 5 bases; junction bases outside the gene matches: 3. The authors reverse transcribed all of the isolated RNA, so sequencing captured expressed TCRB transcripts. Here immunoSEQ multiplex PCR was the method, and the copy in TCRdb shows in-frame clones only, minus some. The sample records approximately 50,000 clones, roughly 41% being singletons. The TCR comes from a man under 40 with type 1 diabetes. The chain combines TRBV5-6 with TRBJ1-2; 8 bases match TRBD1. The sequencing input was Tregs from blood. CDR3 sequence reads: CASSSGQAYGYTF. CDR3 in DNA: TGTGCCAGCAGCTCGGGACAGGCTTATGGCTACACCTTC.